The clone carrying this T cell receptor beta chain came up a few times. This sample was taken from a study of cytomegalovirus exposure and HLA in healthy donors. Primers for the PCR totalled 60 Vbeta and 13 Jbeta. The assay was immunoSEQ multiplex PCR, and TCRdb's table has in-frame clones only and misses some. The profile covers around 140,000 clones, with about four fifths appearing a single time and over 2% taken by the ten largest. CDR1 is LNHNV and CDR2 is YYDKDF in the germline V gene (reference sequence). After removal of 1 base from V and 6 bases from J, the junction contained 12 bases not matched to a gene. The CDR3 covers 17 residues.

This sequence originates from a woman younger than 30 in good health and CMV-seropositive. The specimen sequenced was PBMCs. The gene calls are TRBV15 and TRBJ2-5, with 9 positions matching TRBD2. The CDR3, as DNA: TGTGCCACCAGCAGAGCTATAGGCGGGGGGGCGGGAAAGACCCAGTACTTC. This translates into CATSRAIGGGAGKTQYF.